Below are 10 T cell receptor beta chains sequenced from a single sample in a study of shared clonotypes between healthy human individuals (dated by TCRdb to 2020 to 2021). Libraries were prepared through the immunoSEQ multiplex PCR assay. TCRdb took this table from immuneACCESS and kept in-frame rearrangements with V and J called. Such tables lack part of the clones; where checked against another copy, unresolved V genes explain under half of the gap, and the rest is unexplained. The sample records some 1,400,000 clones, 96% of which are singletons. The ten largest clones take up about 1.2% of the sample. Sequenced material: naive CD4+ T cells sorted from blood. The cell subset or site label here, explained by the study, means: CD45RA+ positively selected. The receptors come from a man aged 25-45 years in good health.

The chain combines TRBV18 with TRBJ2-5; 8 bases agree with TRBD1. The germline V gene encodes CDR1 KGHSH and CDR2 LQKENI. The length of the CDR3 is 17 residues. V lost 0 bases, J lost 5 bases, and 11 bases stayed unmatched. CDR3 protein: CASSPPVGQGGRETQYF. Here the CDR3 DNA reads TGTGCCAGCTCACCACCGGTCGGACAGGGAGGCCGGGAGACCCAGTACTTC.

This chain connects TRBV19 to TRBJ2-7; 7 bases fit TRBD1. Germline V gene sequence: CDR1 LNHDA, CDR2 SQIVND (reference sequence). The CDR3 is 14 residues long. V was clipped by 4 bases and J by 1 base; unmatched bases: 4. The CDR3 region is CASSNRGESYEQYF. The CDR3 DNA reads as TGTGCCAGTAGTAACAGGGGTGAATCCTACGAGCAGTACTTC.

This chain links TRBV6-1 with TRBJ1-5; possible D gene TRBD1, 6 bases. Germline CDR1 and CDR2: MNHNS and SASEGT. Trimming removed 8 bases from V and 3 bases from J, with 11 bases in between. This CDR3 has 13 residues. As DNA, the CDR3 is TGTGCCAGCCTAGGACAGCACAATCAGCCCCAGCATTTT. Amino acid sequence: CASLGQHNQPQHF.

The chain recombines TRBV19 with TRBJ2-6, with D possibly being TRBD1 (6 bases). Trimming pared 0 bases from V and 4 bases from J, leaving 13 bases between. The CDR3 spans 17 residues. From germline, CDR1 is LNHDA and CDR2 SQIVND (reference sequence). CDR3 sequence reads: CASSIELPGVGANVLTF. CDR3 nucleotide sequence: TGTGCCAGTAGTATAGAGCTTCCAGGGGTCGGGGCCAACGTCCTGACTTTC.

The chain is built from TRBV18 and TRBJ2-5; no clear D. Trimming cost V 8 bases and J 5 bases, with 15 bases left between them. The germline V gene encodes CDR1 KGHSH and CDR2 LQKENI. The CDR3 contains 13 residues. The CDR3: CASRRGSQETQYF. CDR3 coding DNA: TGTGCCAGCCGTCGCGGTTCTCAGGAGACCCAGTACTTC.

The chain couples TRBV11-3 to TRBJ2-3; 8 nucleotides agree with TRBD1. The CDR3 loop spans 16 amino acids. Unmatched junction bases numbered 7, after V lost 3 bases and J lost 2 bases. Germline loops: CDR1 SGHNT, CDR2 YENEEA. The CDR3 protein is CASSFGTGPYTDTQYF. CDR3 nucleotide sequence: TGTGCCAGCAGCTTCGGGACAGGACCTTACACAGATACGCAGTATTTT. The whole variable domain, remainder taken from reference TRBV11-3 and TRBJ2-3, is EAGVVQSPRYKIIEKKQPVAFWCNPISGHNTLYWYLQNLGQGPELLIRYENEEAVDDSQLPKDRFSAERLKGVDSTLKIQPAELGDSAVYLCASSFGTGPYTDTQYFGPGTRLTVL.

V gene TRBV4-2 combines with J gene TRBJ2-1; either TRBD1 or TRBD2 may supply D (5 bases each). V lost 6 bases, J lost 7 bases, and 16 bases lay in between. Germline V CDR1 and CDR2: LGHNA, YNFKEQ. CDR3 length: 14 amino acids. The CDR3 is CASSGAGAANEQFF. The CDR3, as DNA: TGTGCCAGCAGTGGGGCGGGCGCGGCTAATGAGCAGTTCTTC.

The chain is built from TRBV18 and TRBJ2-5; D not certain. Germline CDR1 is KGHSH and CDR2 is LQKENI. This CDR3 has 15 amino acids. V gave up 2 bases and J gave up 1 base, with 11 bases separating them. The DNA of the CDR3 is TGTGCCAGCTCACCAGGGCGGTTGCCCCAAGAGACCCAGTACTTC. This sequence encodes CASSPGRLPQETQYF.

The DNA of the CDR3 is TGCAGCACCTGGACTAGCGGGAGGGGCACAGATACGCAGTATTTT. As protein: CSTWTSGRGTDTQYF. The rearrangement joins TRBV29-1 to TRBJ2-3; TRBD2 agrees at 15 bases. V was pared by 8 bases and J by 1 base, with 4 bases of the junction left unmatched. The CDR3 length is 15 residues. Germline V gene sequence: CDR1 SQVTM, CDR2 ANQGSEA.

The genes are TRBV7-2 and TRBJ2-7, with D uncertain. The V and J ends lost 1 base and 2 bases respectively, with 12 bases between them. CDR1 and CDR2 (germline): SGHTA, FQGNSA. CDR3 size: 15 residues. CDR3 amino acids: CASSLDRYSAYEQYF. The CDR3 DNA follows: TGTGCCAGCAGCTTAGATCGGTACTCGGCCTACGAGCAGTACTTC.